The source of this T cell receptor beta chain is a study of cytomegalovirus exposure and HLA in healthy donors. Across the whole study: Some 91 million unique TCRs from HLA-typed donors were held in an early release of data. Whole-study findings and limits: Another analysis was done later, and it associated roughly 15,000 TCR beta sequences with HLA alleles at 0.05 false discovery rate. In an earlier analysis, in some 500 donors, most V segments appeared productive either ~87% or ~30% of the time.

PCR primers comprised 60 Vbeta and 13 Jbeta primers. The table came from immunoSEQ multiplex PCR; TCRdb's copy has only in-frame clones and leaves some out. This table lists about 120,000 clones. Germline CDR1 is MNHEY and CDR2 is SVGAGI. Trimming took 3 bases from V and 0 from J, leaving 12 bases between them. This CDR3 has 15 amino acids. To note about this clone: Its antigen is as yet unknown.

Material for sequencing was PBMCs. This TCR derives from a man aged 30-40 years in good health and CMV-seronegative. The chain combines TRBV6-5 with TRBJ2-7; TRBD1 might be the D (5 bases). CDR3 residues: CASSYRAGRSYEQYF. CDR3 nucleotides: TGTGCCAGCAGTTATCGCGCAGGGCGCTCCTACGAGCAGTACTTC.